Below, 5 T cell receptor beta chains from the same sample are listed, as sequenced in a study of T cells after yellow fever vaccination (dated by TCRdb to the late 2010s). Library method: 5' RACE. The run used an Illumina HiSeq 2500. TCRdb's own reprocessing of the public reads used fastp at Q25 and MiXCR and kept productive beta chains. One record per CDR3 amino acid sequence lists the most common genes and DNA. Across this sample there are 300,000 to 400,000 distinct CDR3 sequences, with approximately 6% seen only once. The biggest ten clones account for about 15% of the sample. In light of the paper, this sample's treatment or condition label describes: live attenuated yellow fever vaccine strain. Sequenced here: PBMCs, sampled 5 days after the yellow fever booster vaccination. These receptors were collected from a man aged 25 to 45 who received the YFV17D yellow fever vaccine.

This clonotype was found a few times. This sequence joins TRBV6-1 and TRBJ1-2; D unresolved. The germline V and J ends were trimmed by 5 bases and 0 bases, with 7 bases remaining between them. CDR1 and CDR2 (germline): MNHNS, SASEGT. This CDR3 contains 13 residues. The DNA for the CDR3 is TGTGCCAGCAGTCGAGGAGCTAACTATGGCTACACCTTC. Its translation: CASSRGANYGYTF.

This clonotype has at least ten counts. The J gene is TRBJ2-1, the V gene TRBV7-2; 14 bases are a match to TRBD2. Germline lookup yields CDR1 SGHTA and CDR2 FQGNSA. J was trimmed by 6 bases and V by 5 bases; bases with no gene match: 3. The CDR3 extends over 15 amino acids. CDR3 DNA sequence: TGTGCCAGCAGCGGGACTAGCGGGAGACGCAATGAGCAGTTCTTC. Protein: CASSGTSGRRNEQFF.

This clonotype was counted ten times or more. V and J are TRBV5-8 and TRBJ1-5; D ambiguous. Germline loops: CDR1 SGHTS, CDR2 YDEGEE. This CDR3 has 12 amino acids. Trimming shortened V by 3 bases and J by 8 bases, and 9 bases separated the two germline ends. The CDR3 sequence: CASSWAGKPQHF. DNA for the CDR3: TGTGCCAGCAGCTGGGCTGGTAAGCCCCAGCATTTT.

Only a few counts were recorded for this clonotype. The chain couples TRBV5-1 to TRBJ2-2; TRBD2 agrees at 8 bases. Trimming cost V 5 bases and J 0 bases; bases outside gene matches: 3. Germline values: CDR1 SGHRS, CDR2 YFSETQ. The length of the CDR3 is 15 residues. The CDR3 is CASREAGANTGELFF. The CDR3, as DNA: TGCGCCAGCAGGGAAGCGGGAGCGAACACCGGGGAGCTGTTTTTT.

There are many counts of this clonotype. The J gene is TRBJ2-1, the V gene TRBV12-3 or TRBV12-4; tentative D call: TRBD1 (5 bases). With 5 bases removed from V and 3 bases from J, the gap between germline ends came to 11 bases. CDR3 length: 14 residues. CDR3 amino acids: CASSLGRGYNEQFF. The CDR3 coding sequence is TGTGCCAGCAGTCTCGGAAGGGGCTACAATGAGCAGTTCTTC.